A single sample is the source of the 2 T cell receptor beta chains below, sequenced in a study of T cells in women clearing cervical HPV infection. TCRdb's copy holds only in-frame clones and misses some; the assay was immunoSEQ multiplex PCR. The sample's table shows approximately 25,000 clones. The sample was blood buffy coat. The receptors here all came from a woman between 18 and 69 years old with a cervical HPV16 infection that either progressed to CIN3+ or cleared (not recorded which).

Notes on this clone: The CDR3 end falls 3 residues outside the read, so it is completed with the germline J gene. The J gene is TRBJ2-1, the V gene TRBV11-3; 12 nucleotides align to TRBD2. There are 15 residues in the CDR3. Trimming at V came to 3 bases and at J to 7 bases, leaving 4 bases not matched to a gene. Looked up from germline, CDR1 is SGHNT and CDR2 is YENEEA. CDR3 amino acids: CASSFLAGGANEQFF. The CDR3 DNA, read in part, is TGTGCCAGCAGCTTCCTAGCGGGAGGGGCAAATGAG.

Notes on this clone: The read terminates 3 residues ahead of where the CDR3 ends, so the germline J gene completes it. The sample holds other DNA sequences that translate to the same CDR3. J is TRBJ1-1 and V is TRBV11-2; D remains ambiguous. From germline, CDR1 is SGHAT and CDR2 FQNNGV. The CDR3 extends over 13 amino acids. The CDR3 loop reads CASSLVAEPEAFF. CDR3 DNA, as far as it was read: TGTGCCAGCAGCTTAGTCGCAGAACCCGAA.